The rows below give T cell receptor beta chains drawn from one sample of a study of control samples from healthy donors and cancer patients. Libraries were prepared by immunoSEQ multiplex PCR; TCRdb keeps only in-frame clonotypes and omits some of them. Here the sample spans roughly 160,000 clones, approximately 94% being singletons. Source material: PBMCs. The origin of the receptors is a man in his sixties with colorectal cancer. CDR3s include the opening cysteine and the closing phenylalanine or tryptophan. Each record gives: V gene, clone size, J gene, D gene, CDR3 DNA, CDR3 protein. The D gene is left open where the match is weak. Clone size appears in some rows only: once, few, many, or a class for an expanded clone.

V: TRBV24-1; size: -; J: TRBJ1-5; D: TRBD1; DNA: TGTGCCACCAGTGATTCGACAGGGATTCAGCCCCAGCATTTT; CDR3: CATSDSTGIQPQHF
V: TRBV5-1; size: -; J: TRBJ1-4; D: -; DNA: TGCGCCAGCAGACTAGGGGGGACTAATGAAAAACTGTTTTTT; CDR3: CASRLGGTNEKLFF
V: TRBV19; size: -; J: TRBJ1-3; D: -; DNA: TGTGCCAGTAGTACCCCGTTGGACACCATATATTTT; CDR3: CASSTPLDTIYF
V: TRBV7-9; size: -; J: TRBJ1-2; D: TRBD1; DNA: TGTGCCAGCAGCGCTAGGGGACAGGAAGTTAACTATGGCTACACCTTC; CDR3: CASSARGQEVNYGYTF
V: TRBV29-1; size: -; J: TRBJ1-1; D: -; DNA: TGCAGCGTCCAGACAGGTGGGGACACTGAAGCTTTCTTT; CDR3: CSVQTGGDTEAFF
V: TRBV6-5; size: -; J: TRBJ1-2; D: TRBD1; DNA: TGTGCCAGCAGTTTAGACAGGGGTCACTATGGCTACACCTTC; CDR3: CASSLDRGHYGYTF
V: TRBV5-4; size: once; J: TRBJ2-4; D: TRBD2; DNA: TGTGCCAGCAGCACCGGGACTAGCGGACCAATTCAGTACTTC; CDR3: CASSTGTSGPIQYF
V: TRBV21-1; size: -; J: TRBJ1-5; D: -; DNA: TGTGCCAGCTGGGGAGGTAGCAATCAGCCCCAGCATTTT; CDR3: CASWGGSNQPQHF
V: TRBV6-6; size: -; J: TRBJ2-7; D: TRBD1; DNA: TGTGCCAGCAGTCCGACAGGGGCAACTCTCGACGAGCAGTACTTC; CDR3: CASSPTGATLDEQYF
V: TRBV11-2; size: -; J: TRBJ1-2; D: -; DNA: TGTGCCAGCAGCTCTATACGGGGCAGCGGCGGCTACACCTTC; CDR3: CASSSIRGSGGYTF
V: TRBV6-1; size: once; J: TRBJ2-1; D: TRBD2; DNA: TGTGCCAGCAGTGGACGCGGGGGGCCCAAGTATGATGAGCAGTTCTTC; CDR3: CASSGRGGPKYDEQFF
V: TRBV3-1/TRBV3-2; size: -; J: TRBJ1-3; D: -; DNA: TGTGCCAGCAGCCAAGACACCTCTGGAAACACCATATATTTT; CDR3: CASSQDTSGNTIYF
V: TRBV29-1; size: -; J: TRBJ1-2; D: -; DNA: TGCAGCGTTGATGGGGGCAAGGATTTGAACGGCTACACCTTC; CDR3: CSVDGGKDLNGYTF
V: TRBV5-1; size: -; J: TRBJ1-1; D: TRBD1; DNA: TGCGCCAGCAGCTTGGCCCTTAGAACGGGACAGGCGAGCACTGAAGCTTTCTTT; CDR3: CASSLALRTGQASTEAFF
V: TRBV2; size: once; J: TRBJ1-4; D: TRBD1; DNA: TGTGCCAGCAGTTCACAGGGGGGGGATGAAAAACTGTTTTTT; CDR3: CASSSQGGDEKLFF
V: TRBV5-4; size: -; J: TRBJ2-4; D: TRBD1; DNA: TGTGCCAGCAGCTACGGGACAGAGAACATTCAGTACTTC; CDR3: CASSYGTENIQYF
V: TRBV5-8; size: -; J: TRBJ1-2; D: -; DNA: TGTGCCAGCAGCCCTGGGGCAGGGTCCGGTAACTATGGCTACACCTTC; CDR3: CASSPGAGSGNYGYTF
V: TRBV3-1/TRBV3-2; size: -; J: TRBJ2-1; D: TRBD1; DNA: TGTGCCAGCAGCCAAGAGGACAGGGGAAGGAATGAGCAGTTCTTC; CDR3: CASSQEDRGRNEQFF
V: TRBV9; size: -; J: TRBJ1-4; D: TRBD1; DNA: TGTGCCAGCAGCGTTGGGACAGGGTATGAAAAACTGTTTTTT; CDR3: CASSVGTGYEKLFF
V: TRBV9; size: -; J: TRBJ1-1; D: -; DNA: TGTGCCAGCACCCGAGGAAGGGGTTTGAACACTGAAGCTTTCTTT; CDR3: CASTRGRGLNTEAFF
V: TRBV7-9; size: -; J: TRBJ1-5; D: TRBD1; DNA: TGTGCCAGCAGCCCGACAGGGCAGGGCAATCAGCCCCAGCATTTT; CDR3: CASSPTGQGNQPQHF
V: TRBV4-1; size: -; J: TRBJ2-3; D: -; DNA: TGCGCCAGCAGCCCGGGCCCAGGGGCAGATACGCAGTATTTT; CDR3: CASSPGPGADTQYF
V: TRBV12-3/TRBV12-4; size: -; J: TRBJ1-6; D: -; DNA: TGTGCCAGCAGTTTTCGGGGGACCCTCCACTTT; CDR3: CASSFRGTLHF
V: TRBV4-1; size: -; J: TRBJ1-2; D: -; DNA: TGCGCCCGCAGCCAAACGGGGGGGGCGAGGGGTGGCTACACCTTC; CDR3: CARSQTGGARGGYTF
V: TRBV6-2/TRBV6-3; size: -; J: TRBJ2-5; D: TRBD2; DNA: TGTGCCAGCAGTTTTTCCCCGACCCGGGCTAGCGGGGCGGTAAGGCAAGAGACCCAGTACTTC; CDR3: CASSFSPTRASGAVRQETQYF
V: TRBV3-1/TRBV3-2; size: once; J: TRBJ2-3; D: -; DNA: TGTGCCAGCTCCCCGGATAGCGGCAGGACAGATACGCAGTATTTT; CDR3: CASSPDSGRTDTQYF
V: TRBV19; size: -; J: TRBJ2-1; D: TRBD1; DNA: TGTGCCAGTAGTAGATCCCCTGCAGGGGGCCATGAGCAGTTCTTC; CDR3: CASSRSPAGGHEQFF
V: TRBV6-1; size: -; J: TRBJ2-7; D: -; DNA: TGTGCCAGCAGTGAAGCGACCGGGGTCCCCTACGAGCAGTACTTC; CDR3: CASSEATGVPYEQYF
V: TRBV19; size: -; J: TRBJ2-7; D: -; DNA: TGTGCCAGTAGTGGGGCTCCGGGCTACGAGCAGTACTTC; CDR3: CASSGAPGYEQYF
V: TRBV7-9; size: -; J: TRBJ1-2; D: TRBD1; DNA: TGTGCCAGCAGCTTAGAAACAGGGGTCTATGGCTACACCTTC; CDR3: CASSLETGVYGYTF
V: TRBV3-1/TRBV3-2; size: -; J: TRBJ2-5; D: -; DNA: TGTGCCAGCACCTCAAGGGGGGGGCTCCTCGAAGAGACCCAGTACTTC; CDR3: CASTSRGGLLEETQYF
V: TRBV10-3; size: once; J: TRBJ2-3; D: TRBD2; DNA: TGTGCCATCAGTGAGGCGGCTAGCGGGGGCACAGATACGCAGTATTTT; CDR3: CAISEAASGGTDTQYF
V: TRBV5-1; size: -; J: TRBJ2-5; D: -; DNA: TGCGCCAGCAGCACTGGCCGGTCGGGACTTAAAGAGACCCAGTACTTC; CDR3: CASSTGRSGLKETQYF
V: TRBV15; size: -; J: TRBJ2-1; D: -; DNA: TGTGCCACCAGCAGAGGCAGCTCCTACAATGAGCAGTTCTTC; CDR3: CATSRGSSYNEQFF
V: TRBV18; size: -; J: TRBJ1-1; D: -; DNA: TGTGCCAGCTCGGCCACATGGGGTGCTGAAGCTTTCTTT; CDR3: CASSATWGAEAFF
V: TRBV14; size: -; J: TRBJ2-7; D: -; DNA: TGTGCCAGCAGCCAAGTGGGACCGAACACCTACGAGCAGTACTTC; CDR3: CASSQVGPNTYEQYF
V: TRBV6-4; size: -; J: TRBJ2-5; D: -; DNA: TGTGCCAGCACCACCGTCAGGTTCCAAGAGACCCAGTACTTC; CDR3: CASTTVRFQETQYF
V: TRBV5-6; size: -; J: TRBJ2-4; D: TRBD1; DNA: TGTGCCAGCAGCTCACAGGGGGCGAAAAACATTCAGTACTTC; CDR3: CASSSQGAKNIQYF
V: TRBV5-4; size: once; J: TRBJ1-2; D: TRBD1; DNA: TGTGCCAGCAGCCCGGGGACAGAGAGAATTCAAATCGGCGGCTACACCTTC; CDR3: CASSPGTERIQIGGYTF
V: TRBV24-1; size: -; J: TRBJ2-1; D: -; DNA: TGTGCCACCAGGGGCAGGGACCCCAATGAGCAGTTCTTC; CDR3: CATRGRDPNEQFF
V: TRBV7-2; size: -; J: TRBJ1-1; D: -; DNA: TGTGCCAGCAGCAGGGAATCCCCCACTGAAGCTTTCTTT; CDR3: CASSRESPTEAFF
V: TRBV7-2; size: -; J: TRBJ1-2; D: -; DNA: TGTGCCAGCAGCTTAGCGACGACAGGTGTACATGGCTACACCTTC; CDR3: CASSLATTGVHGYTF
V: TRBV9; size: -; J: TRBJ2-5; D: TRBD2; DNA: TGTGCCAGCAGCGTAGGAGCTCTATCGGCGGGGACTAGCGGGGTGTATTCGGAGACCCAGTACTTC; CDR3: CASSVGALSAGTSGVYSETQYF
V: TRBV27; size: -; J: TRBJ2-7; D: TRBD2; DNA: TGTGCCAGCAGTTTCACCAGCGGGGCCACCTACGAGCAGTACTTC; CDR3: CASSFTSGATYEQYF
V: TRBV5-1; size: -; J: TRBJ2-1; D: TRBD2; DNA: TGCGCCAGCAGCTTGGACTGGCGGGGGACTGGCAATGAGCAGTTCTTC; CDR3: CASSLDWRGTGNEQFF
V: TRBV3-1/TRBV3-2; size: -; J: TRBJ1-1; D: -; DNA: TGTGCCAGCAGCCCCCCTGTACCGGGGGGTTTAGCTTTCTTT; CDR3: CASSPPVPGGLAFF
V: TRBV6-5; size: -; J: TRBJ2-3; D: -; DNA: TGTGCCAGCAGTTACAGAGCCCCTCCCGCACTAGATACGCAGTATTTT; CDR3: CASSYRAPPALDTQYF
V: TRBV5-4; size: once; J: TRBJ1-2; D: TRBD1; DNA: TGTGCCAGCAGCTTCGCGACAGGTAGCGGGACAGGGGGCTACACCTTC; CDR3: CASSFATGSGTGGYTF
V: TRBV25-1; size: -; J: TRBJ2-6; D: TRBD1; DNA: TGTGCCAGCAGTGACCCCCACAGGGGGCTAACTGGGGCCAACGTCCTGACTTTC; CDR3: CASSDPHRGLTGANVLTF
V: TRBV5-4; size: -; J: TRBJ1-1; D: -; DNA: TGTGCCAGCAGCTTGCGGGGGTCTCGGGCTGAAGCTTTCTTT; CDR3: CASSLRGSRAEAFF
V: TRBV5-4; size: -; J: TRBJ2-1; D: -; DNA: TGTGCCAGCAGCCCCTCAGGGATGGAGCAGTTCTTC; CDR3: CASSPSGMEQFF
V: TRBV15; size: -; J: TRBJ1-4; D: -; DNA: TGTGCCACCAGCAGTGGGTCAGGGTTGGGTGCAACTAATGAAAAACTGTTTTTT; CDR3: CATSSGSGLGATNEKLFF